These 17 T cell receptor beta chains originate from one sample sequenced in a study of blood T cell repertoires in COVID-19. The table came from immunoSEQ multiplex PCR; TCRdb's copy has only in-frame clones and leaves some out. The sample lists about 430,000 clones, roughly 90% seen once, with around 0.97% in the top ten. The sequencing sample was made of PBMCs or T cells enriched from blood (not recorded which). These receptors came from a woman aged 30 to 39 with acute COVID-19.

The gene calls are TRBV19 and TRBJ2-6, with D hard to call. Germline V gene sequence: CDR1 LNHDA, CDR2 SQIVND (reference sequence). The CDR3 totals 15 residues. V dropped 0 bases and J dropped 1 base, with 4 bases sitting between them. The CDR3 sequence is CASSIDSSGANVLTF. In DNA, the CDR3 is TGTGCCAGTAGTATAGACAGTTCTGGGGCCAACGTCCTGACTTTC.

V and J are TRBV4-3 and TRBJ2-7; 7 nucleotides agree with TRBD2. V was pared by 5 bases and J by 1 base, with 17 bases of the junction left unmatched. Germline CDR1 LGHNA, CDR2 YSLEER. This CDR3 has 18 amino acids. CDR3 in amino acids: CASSFGPGGGVGSYEQYF. In nucleotides, the CDR3 is TGCGCCAGCAGCTTTGGTCCGGGAGGAGGGGTAGGGTCCTACGAGCAGTACTTC.

This chain uses TRBV27 with TRBJ2-1; a weak D match, TRBD2 (5 bases). V gave up 2 bases and J gave up 0 bases, with 11 bases separating them. The CDR3 runs to 16 residues. Germline CDR1 and CDR2: MNHEY and SMNVEV (reference sequence). In DNA, the CDR3 is TGTGCCAGCAGTTTAAGTAGCGAGAGCTCCTACAATGAGCAGTTCTTC. It encodes CASSLSSESSYNEQFF.

The genes are TRBV12-3 or TRBV12-4 and TRBJ1-4; a possible D gene is TRBD1 (6 bases). The CDR3 consists of 13 residues. Trimming stripped 2 bases from V and 8 bases from J, with 9 bases between. The chain's CDR3 is CASSLTGPEKLFF. For the CDR3, the DNA is TGTGCCAGCAGTTTAACAGGGCCCGAAAAACTGTTTTTT.

CDR3 region: CASGGQMSLSSVAYNEQFF. In DNA form, the CDR3 reads TGTGCCAGCGGGGGACAGATGAGCCTCTCTTCCGTCGCCTACAATGAGCAGTTCTTC. This chain connects TRBV27 to TRBJ2-1; 7 bases line up with TRBD1. Germline V gives CDR1 MNHEY, CDR2 SMNVEV (reference sequence). After removal of 8 bases from V and 2 bases from J, the junction contained 21 bases not matched to a gene. The CDR3 spans 19 residues.

A word on this clone: One end of the junction does not line up with germline, which may come from a read error. V is TRBV5-1 and J is TRBJ1-4; TRBD1 might be the D (5 bases). CDR1 and CDR2 (germline): SGHRS, YFSETQ. This CDR3 is 15 amino acids long. In DNA, the CDR3 is TGCGCCAGCAGCTTGGCCCTAGGGACTAGTGAAAAACTGTTTTTT. Its translation is CASSLALGTSEKLFF.

This chain uses TRBV9 with TRBJ1-2; 8 bases match TRBD1. CDR3 length equals 16 residues. Germline CDR1 SGDLS, CDR2 YYNGEE. The V gene end was trimmed by 3 bases and the J gene end by 4 bases; junction bases not matched to a gene: 11. Here the CDR3 DNA reads TGTGCCAGCAGCGGTACGATAGGACAGGGCGGCTATGGCTACACCTTC. Protein sequence: CASSGTIGQGGYGYTF.

The chain uses TRBV12-3 or TRBV12-4 and TRBJ2-1, with D perhaps TRBD1 (5 bases). The germline V and J ends were trimmed by 6 bases and 9 bases, with 15 bases remaining between them. This CDR3 has 13 amino acids. DNA of the CDR3: TGTGCCAGCAGCTGGGGCAGGGTAGGTGAGCAGTTCTTC. This gives the protein CASSWGRVGEQFF.

The rearrangement joins TRBV2 to TRBJ2-2; no firm D call. This CDR3 has 15 amino acids. Trimming removed 0 bases from V and 8 bases from J, with 13 bases in between. Germline V lookup: CDR1 SNHLY, CDR2 FYNNEI. The CDR3 DNA is TGTGCCAGCAGTGAAGCGCTTCCCGGGTCGGGGGAGCTGTTTTTT. As protein: CASSEALPGSGELFF.

This clone was observed once. The rearrangement uses TRBV4-1 and TRBJ1-6; weak D call: TRBD1 (5 bases). The germline V gene has CDR1 MGHRA and CDR2 YSYEKL. This CDR3 has 15 residues. Deletions cut 5 bases from V and 7 bases from J, with 15 bases between. The CDR3 protein is CASSGRRGLNSPLHF. CDR3 nucleotides: TGCGCCAGCAGCGGCCGGCGGGGGTTAAATTCACCCCTCCACTTT.

The rearrangement uses TRBV7-2 and TRBJ2-1; no definite D call. CDR3 length: 17 residues. Germline V gene sequence: CDR1 SGHTA, CDR2 FQGNSA. V was clipped by 2 bases and J by 7 bases, with 21 bases between them. The CDR3 sequence is CASSLRGHLGFLNEQFF. The CDR3 nucleotides are TGTGCCAGCAGCTTAAGAGGCCACCTAGGTTTTTTGAATGAGCAGTTCTTC.

This clone has a single count. The J gene is TRBJ1-1, the V gene TRBV24-1, with D possibly being TRBD1 (5 bases). This CDR3 has 16 amino acids. Germline V gene data show CDR1 as KGHDR and CDR2 as SFDVKD. Trimming removed 3 bases at V and 11 bases at J, with 24 bases between. CDR3: CATSDPTTELFGGAFF. CDR3 sequence (DNA): TGTGCCACCAGTGATCCCACGACAGAATTGTTTGGTGGGGCTTTCTTT.

The rearrangement joins TRBV6-5 to TRBJ2-2; possibly TRBD1 for D (7 bases). The V end was cut by 5 bases, the J end by 4 bases, with 11 bases between. CDR3 length: 14 amino acids. Germline CDR1 reads MNHEY; CDR2 reads SVGAGI. CDR3 coding DNA: TGTGCCAGCAGTCGACAGGGAGGCACCGGGGAGCTGTTTTTT. Its protein product is CASSRQGGTGELFF.

The rearrangement uses TRBV12-3 or TRBV12-4 and TRBJ2-7; no definite D call. The V end lost 3 bases, the J end lost 5 bases, and 5 bases lay between the germline ends. This CDR3 contains 11 residues. In DNA, the CDR3 is TGTGCCAGCAGTTTGCTAGACGAGCAGTACTTC. This encodes CASSLLDEQYF.

The chain has TRBV5-1 and TRBJ2-5, with 10 bases fitting TRBD2. V shed 0 bases, J shed 2 bases, and the junction held 7 bases outside the gene matches. The germline V gene has CDR1 SGHRS and CDR2 YFSETQ. The CDR3 runs to 17 residues. As DNA, the CDR3 is TGCGCCAGCAGCTTGGATGTAGCGGGGGGAGTTCAAGAGACCCAGTACTTC. Protein product: CASSLDVAGGVQETQYF.

The CDR3 bases are TGTGCCAGCAGCCCCAGGGGCCCTAACGCCGGGACTGAAGCTTTCTTT. Amino acid sequence: CASSPRGPNAGTEAFF. The chain joins TRBV5-6 to TRBJ1-1; D is possibly TRBD1 (6 bases). This CDR3 region has 16 residues. The V end was cut by 4 bases, the J end by 5 bases, with 21 bases between. Germline V gene data show CDR1 as SGHDT and CDR2 as YYEEEE.

The rearrangement links TRBV7-2 to TRBJ1-2, with D unresolved. Looked up from germline, CDR1 is SGHTA and CDR2 is FQGNSA. The CDR3 consists of 14 residues. V was trimmed by 0 bases and J by 3 bases, leaving 8 bases between them. The CDR3 protein is CASSLAGAHYGYTF. For the CDR3, the DNA is TGTGCCAGCAGCTTAGCGGGAGCCCACTATGGCTACACCTTC. The entire variable domain, with the rest obtained from reference TRBV7-2 and TRBJ1-2, is as follows: GAGVSQSPSNKVTEKGKDVELRCDPISGHTALYWYRQSLGQGLEFLIYFQGNSAPDKSGLPSDRFSAERTGGSVSTLTIQRTQQEDSAVYLCASSLAGAHYGYTFGSGTRLTVV.